The entry below describes one T cell receptor beta chain. Its antigen remains unidentified. The entry originates in a study of CD8+CD57+ T cells in acquired aplastic anemia. There are 15 residues in the CDR3. The junction had 7 bases not matched to a gene; V was cut back by 2 bases and J by 7 bases. Study observations and caveats: Shared by patients and controls, around 27 CD8+ CDR3s were abundant in patients. CD8+ Simpson's diversity showed no significant patient-control difference.

Profiling of TCR beta VDJ combinations and CDR3 sequences used genomic DNA as template. TCRdb re-analysed the reads in MiXCR, keeping a single row per CDR3 protein. The sample lists some 220,000 distinct CDR3 sequences; approximately 35% were seen once. The specimen sequenced was sorted CD4+, CD8+, or CD8+CD57+ T cells (not recorded which) from PBMCs. The V gene is TRBV12-3 or TRBV12-4, the J gene TRBJ2-1, with 8 bases aligning to TRBD2. The TCR originated in a human donor in good health, serving as a control. In nucleotides, the CDR3 is TGTGCCAGCAGTTTACACAGCGGGAGTACGAATGAGCAGTTCTTC. This codes for CASSLHSGSTNEQFF.